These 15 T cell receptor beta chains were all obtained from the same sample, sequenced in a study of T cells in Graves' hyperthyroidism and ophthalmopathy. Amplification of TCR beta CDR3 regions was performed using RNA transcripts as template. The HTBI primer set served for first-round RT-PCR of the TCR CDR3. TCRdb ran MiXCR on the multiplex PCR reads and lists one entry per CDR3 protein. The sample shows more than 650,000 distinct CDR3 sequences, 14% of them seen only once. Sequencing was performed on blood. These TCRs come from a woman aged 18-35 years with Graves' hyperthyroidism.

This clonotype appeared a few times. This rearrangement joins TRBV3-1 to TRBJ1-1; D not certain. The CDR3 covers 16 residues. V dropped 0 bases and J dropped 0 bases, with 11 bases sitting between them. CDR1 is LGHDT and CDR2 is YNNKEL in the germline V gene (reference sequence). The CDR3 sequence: CASSQEGILMNTEAFF. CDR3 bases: TGTGCCAGCAGCCAAGAAGGCATTCTCATGAACACTGAAGCTTTCTTT.

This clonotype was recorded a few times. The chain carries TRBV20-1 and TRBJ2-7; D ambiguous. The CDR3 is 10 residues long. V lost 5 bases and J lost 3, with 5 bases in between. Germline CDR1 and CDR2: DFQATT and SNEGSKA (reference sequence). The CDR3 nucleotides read TGCAGTGCTGGGAACTACGAGCAGTACTTC. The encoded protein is CSAGNYEQYF.

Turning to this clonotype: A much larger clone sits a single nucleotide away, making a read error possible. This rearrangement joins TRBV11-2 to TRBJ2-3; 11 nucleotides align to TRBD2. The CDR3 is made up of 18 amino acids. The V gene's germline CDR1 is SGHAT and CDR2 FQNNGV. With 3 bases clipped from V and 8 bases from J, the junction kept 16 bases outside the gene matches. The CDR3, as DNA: TGTGCCAGCAGCTTCCTGGTTAGCGGGAGGGGACAATGGGGTACGCAGTATTTT. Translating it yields CASSFLVSGRGQWGTQYF.

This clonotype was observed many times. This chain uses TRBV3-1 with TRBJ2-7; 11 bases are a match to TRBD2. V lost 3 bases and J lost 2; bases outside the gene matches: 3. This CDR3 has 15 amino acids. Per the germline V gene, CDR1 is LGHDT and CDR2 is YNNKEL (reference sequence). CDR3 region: CASSQGLAVTYEQYF. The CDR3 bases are TGTGCCAGCAGCCAGGGACTAGCGGTAACCTACGAGCAGTACTTC.

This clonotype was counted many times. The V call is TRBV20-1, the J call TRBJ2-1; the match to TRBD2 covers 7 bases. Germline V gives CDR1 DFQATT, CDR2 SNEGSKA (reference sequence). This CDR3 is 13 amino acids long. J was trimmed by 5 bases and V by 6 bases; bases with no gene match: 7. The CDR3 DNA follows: TGCAGTGCCGATAGCGGGCTTGACAATGAGCAGTTCTTC. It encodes CSADSGLDNEQFF.

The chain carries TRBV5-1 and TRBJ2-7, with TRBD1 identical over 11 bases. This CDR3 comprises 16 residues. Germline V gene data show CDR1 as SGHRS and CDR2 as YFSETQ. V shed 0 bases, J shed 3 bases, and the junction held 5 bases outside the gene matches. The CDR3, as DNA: TGCGCCAGCAGCTTGGAGGGGACAGGGGGTATCTACGAGCAGTACTTC. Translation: CASSLEGTGGIYEQYF.

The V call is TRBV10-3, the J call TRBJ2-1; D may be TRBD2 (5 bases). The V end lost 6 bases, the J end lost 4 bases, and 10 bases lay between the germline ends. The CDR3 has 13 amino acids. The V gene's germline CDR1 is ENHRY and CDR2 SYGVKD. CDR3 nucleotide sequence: TGTGCCATCAGCGAGGGCTCGTACAATGAGCAGTTCTTC. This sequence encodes CAISEGSYNEQFF.

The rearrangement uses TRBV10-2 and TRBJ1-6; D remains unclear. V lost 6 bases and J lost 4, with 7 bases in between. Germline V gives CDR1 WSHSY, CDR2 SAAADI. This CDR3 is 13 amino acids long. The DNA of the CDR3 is TGCGCCAGCAGATACGGATATAATTCACCCCTCCACTTT. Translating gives CASRYGYNSPLHF.

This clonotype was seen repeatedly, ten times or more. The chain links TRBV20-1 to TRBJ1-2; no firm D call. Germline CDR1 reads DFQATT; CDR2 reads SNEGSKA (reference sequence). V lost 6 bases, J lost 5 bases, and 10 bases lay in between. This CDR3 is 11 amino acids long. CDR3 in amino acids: CSAPRAYGYTF. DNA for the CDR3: TGCAGTGCACCTCGGGCGTATGGCTACACCTTC.

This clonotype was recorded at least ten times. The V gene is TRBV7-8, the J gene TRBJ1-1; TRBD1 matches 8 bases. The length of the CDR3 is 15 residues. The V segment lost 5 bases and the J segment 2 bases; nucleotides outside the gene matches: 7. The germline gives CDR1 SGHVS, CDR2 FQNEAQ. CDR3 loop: CASSKRDRRNTEAFF. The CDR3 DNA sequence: TGTGCCAGCAGCAAAAGGGACAGGAGAAACACTGAAGCTTTCTTT.

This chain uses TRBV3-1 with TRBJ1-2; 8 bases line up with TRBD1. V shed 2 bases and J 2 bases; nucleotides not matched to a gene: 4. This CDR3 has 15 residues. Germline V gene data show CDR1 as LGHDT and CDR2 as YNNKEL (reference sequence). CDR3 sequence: CASSQTGTGNYGYTF. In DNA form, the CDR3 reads TGTGCCAGCAGCCAAACCGGGACAGGAAACTATGGCTACACCTTC.

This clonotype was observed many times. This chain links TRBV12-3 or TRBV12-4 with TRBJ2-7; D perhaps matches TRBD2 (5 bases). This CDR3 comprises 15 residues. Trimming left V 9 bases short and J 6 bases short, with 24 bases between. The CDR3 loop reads CASASAGVLGIEQYF. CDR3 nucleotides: TGTGCCAGTGCCAGCGCGGGCGTATTGGGGATCGAGCAGTACTTC.

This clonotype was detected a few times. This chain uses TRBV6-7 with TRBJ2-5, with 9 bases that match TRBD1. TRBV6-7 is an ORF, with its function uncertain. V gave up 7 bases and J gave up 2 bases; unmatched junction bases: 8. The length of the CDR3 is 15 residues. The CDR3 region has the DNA TGTGCCAGCATTTCCCGGGACAGGGAGCAAGAGACCCAGTACTTC. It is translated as CASISRDREQETQYF.

The CDR3 reads CASSDNGVPPGDEQFF. The DNA of the CDR3 is TGTGCCAGCAGCGACAACGGGGTTCCTCCCGGCGATGAGCAGTTCTTC. The chain carries TRBV9 and TRBJ2-1; a weak D match, TRBD2 (5 bases). This CDR3 contains 16 residues. V was pared by 3 bases and J by 8 bases, with 21 bases between. The germline gives CDR1 SGDLS, CDR2 YYNGEE.

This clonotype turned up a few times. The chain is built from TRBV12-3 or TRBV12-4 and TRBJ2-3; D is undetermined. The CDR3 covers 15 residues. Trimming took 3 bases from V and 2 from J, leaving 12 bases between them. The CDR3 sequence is CASSLGWVTTDTQYF. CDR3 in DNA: TGTGCCAGCAGTTTGGGATGGGTGACCACAGATACGCAGTATTTT.